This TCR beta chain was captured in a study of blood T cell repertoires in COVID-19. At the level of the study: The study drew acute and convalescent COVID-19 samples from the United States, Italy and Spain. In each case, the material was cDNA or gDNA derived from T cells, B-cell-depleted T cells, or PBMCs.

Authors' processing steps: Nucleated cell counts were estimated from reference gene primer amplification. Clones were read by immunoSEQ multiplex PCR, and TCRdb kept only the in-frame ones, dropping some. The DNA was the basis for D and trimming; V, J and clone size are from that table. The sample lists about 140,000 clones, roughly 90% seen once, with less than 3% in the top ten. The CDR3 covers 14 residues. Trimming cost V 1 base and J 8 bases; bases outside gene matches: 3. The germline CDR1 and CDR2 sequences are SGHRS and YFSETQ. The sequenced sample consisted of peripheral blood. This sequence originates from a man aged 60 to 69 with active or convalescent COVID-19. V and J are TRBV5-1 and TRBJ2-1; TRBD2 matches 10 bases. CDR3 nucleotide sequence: TGCGCCAGCAGCTTGCGAAGCGGGAGGGATGAGCAGTTCTTC. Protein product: CASSLRSGRDEQFF.